This TCR beta chain stems from a study of T cell responses to AZD1222 COVID-19 vaccine. Points from the study as a whole: Spike-specific TCR breadth and depth grew following two AZD1222 doses.

Generated by immunoSEQ multiplex PCR, the TCRdb table keeps only in-frame clones and is missing some. This repertoire shows under 170,000 clones, 90% found once; its top ten account for around 2.9%. With regard to this clone: The antigen is not known.

The origin of this receptor is an adult who received the AZD1222 COVID-19 vaccine. The source was peripheral blood, collected 28 days after the second AZD1222 dose.

CDR3 protein: CSASRGTSALHF. CDR3 coding DNA: TGCAGTGCTAGTCGGGGGACGTCGGCCCTCCACTTT. The chain employs TRBV20-1 and TRBJ1-6, with D perhaps TRBD1 (5 bases). Germline V gene sequence: CDR1 DFQATT, CDR2 SNEGSKA (reference sequence). V lost 3 bases and J lost 14, with 14 bases in between. CDR3 size: 12 residues.